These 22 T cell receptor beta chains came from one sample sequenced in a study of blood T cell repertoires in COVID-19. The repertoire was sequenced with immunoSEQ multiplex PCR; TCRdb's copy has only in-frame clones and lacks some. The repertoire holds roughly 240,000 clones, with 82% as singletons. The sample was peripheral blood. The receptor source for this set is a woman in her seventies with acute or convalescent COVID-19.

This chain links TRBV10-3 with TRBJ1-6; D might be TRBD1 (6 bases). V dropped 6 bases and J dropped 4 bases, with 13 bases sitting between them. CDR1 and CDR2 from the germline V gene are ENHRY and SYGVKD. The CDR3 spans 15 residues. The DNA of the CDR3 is TGTGCCATCAGCCAGGACAGATCTTATAATTCACCCCTCCACTTT. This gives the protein CAISQDRSYNSPLHF.

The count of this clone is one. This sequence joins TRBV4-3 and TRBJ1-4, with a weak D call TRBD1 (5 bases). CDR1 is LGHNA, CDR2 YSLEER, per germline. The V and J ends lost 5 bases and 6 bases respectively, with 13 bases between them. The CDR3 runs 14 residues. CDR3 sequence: CASSSLGPHEKLFF. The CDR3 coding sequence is TGCGCCAGCAGCTCCTTGGGGCCCCATGAAAAACTGTTTTTT.

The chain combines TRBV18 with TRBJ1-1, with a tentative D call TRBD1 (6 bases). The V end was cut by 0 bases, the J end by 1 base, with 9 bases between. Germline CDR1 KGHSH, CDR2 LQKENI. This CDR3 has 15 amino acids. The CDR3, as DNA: TGTGCCAGCTCACCACCGAACAGGGAGAACACTGAAGCTTTCTTT. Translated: CASSPPNRENTEAFF.

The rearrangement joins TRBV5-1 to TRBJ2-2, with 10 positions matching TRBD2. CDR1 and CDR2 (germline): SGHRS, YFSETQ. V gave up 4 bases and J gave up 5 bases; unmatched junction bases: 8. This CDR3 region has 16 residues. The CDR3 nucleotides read TGCGCCAGCAGCCCGTTTGCTAGCGGGGGAACCGGGGAGCTGTTTTTT. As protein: CASSPFASGGTGELFF. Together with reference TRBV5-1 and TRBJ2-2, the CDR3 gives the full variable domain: KAGVTQTPRYLIKTRGQQVTLSCSPISGHRSVSWYQQTPGQGLQFLFEYFSETQRNKGNFPGRFSGRQFSNSRSEMNVSTLELGDSALYLCASSPFASGGTGELFFGEGSRLTVL.

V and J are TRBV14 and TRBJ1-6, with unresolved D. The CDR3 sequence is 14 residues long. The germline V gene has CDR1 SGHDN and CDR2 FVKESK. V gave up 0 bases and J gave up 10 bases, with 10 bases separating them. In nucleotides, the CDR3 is TGTGCCAGCAGCCAAGAGGCGCGGATCTCACCCCTCCACTTT. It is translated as CASSQEARISPLHF.

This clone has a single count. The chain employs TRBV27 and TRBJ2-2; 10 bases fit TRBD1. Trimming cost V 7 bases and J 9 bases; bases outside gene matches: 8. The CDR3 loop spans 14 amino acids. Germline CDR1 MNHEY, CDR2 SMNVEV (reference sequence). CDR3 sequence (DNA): TGTGCCAGCACCAAGGACAGGGGGGGCCGGGAGCTGTTTTTT. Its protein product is CASTKDRGGRELFF.

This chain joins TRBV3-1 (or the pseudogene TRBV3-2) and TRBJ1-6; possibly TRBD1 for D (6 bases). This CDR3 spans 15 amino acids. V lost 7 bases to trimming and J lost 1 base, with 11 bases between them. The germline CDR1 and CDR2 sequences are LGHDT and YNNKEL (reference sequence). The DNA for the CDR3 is TGTGCCAGCAAAACAGGGATTTCCTATAATTCACCCCTCCACTTT. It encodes CASKTGISYNSPLHF.

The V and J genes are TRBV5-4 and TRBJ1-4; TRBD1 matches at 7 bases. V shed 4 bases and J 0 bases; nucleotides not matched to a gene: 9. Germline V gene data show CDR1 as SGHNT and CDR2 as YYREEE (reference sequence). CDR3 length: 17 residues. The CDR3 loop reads CASSRSLTGTTNEKLFF. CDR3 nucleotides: TGTGCCAGCAGCCGGAGCCTGACAGGGACAACTAATGAAAAACTGTTTTTT.

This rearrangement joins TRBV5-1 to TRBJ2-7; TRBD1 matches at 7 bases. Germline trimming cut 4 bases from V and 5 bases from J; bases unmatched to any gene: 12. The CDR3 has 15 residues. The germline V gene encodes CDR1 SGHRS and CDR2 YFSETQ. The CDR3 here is CASSPRDSGIDEQYF. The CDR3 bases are TGCGCCAGCAGCCCCCGGGACAGTGGGATTGACGAGCAGTACTTC.

In nucleotides, the CDR3 is TGTGCCATCAGTGAGTCGACAGGGCGTATGTATAGGGCTGAAGCTTTCTTT. Residues: CAISESTGRMYRAEAFF. The chain carries TRBV10-3 and TRBJ1-1; 7 bases are shared with TRBD1. Germline V gives CDR1 ENHRY, CDR2 SYGVKD. CDR3 size: 17 residues. V lost 0 bases, J lost 6 bases, and 13 bases stayed unmatched.

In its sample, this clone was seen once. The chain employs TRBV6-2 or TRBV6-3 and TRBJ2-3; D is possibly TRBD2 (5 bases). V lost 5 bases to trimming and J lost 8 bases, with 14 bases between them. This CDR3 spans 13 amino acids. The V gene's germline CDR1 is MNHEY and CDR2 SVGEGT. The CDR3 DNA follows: TGTGCCAGCAGTAAAGCACTAGTGACTACGCAGTATTTT. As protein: CASSKALVTTQYF.

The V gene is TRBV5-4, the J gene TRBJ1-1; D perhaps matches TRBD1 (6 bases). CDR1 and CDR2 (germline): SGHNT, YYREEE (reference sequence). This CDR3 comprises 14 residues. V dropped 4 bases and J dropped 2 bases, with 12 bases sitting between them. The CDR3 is CASSLGQTNTEAFF. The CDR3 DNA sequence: TGTGCCAGCAGCCTCGGACAGACTAACACTGAAGCTTTCTTT.

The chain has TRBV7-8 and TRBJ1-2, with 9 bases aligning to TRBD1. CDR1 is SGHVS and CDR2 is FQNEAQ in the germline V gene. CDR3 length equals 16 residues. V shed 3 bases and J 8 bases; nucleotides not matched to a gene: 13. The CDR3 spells CASSLAPGQGKWGYTF. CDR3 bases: TGTGCCAGCAGCTTGGCCCCCGGACAGGGGAAATGGGGCTACACCTTC.

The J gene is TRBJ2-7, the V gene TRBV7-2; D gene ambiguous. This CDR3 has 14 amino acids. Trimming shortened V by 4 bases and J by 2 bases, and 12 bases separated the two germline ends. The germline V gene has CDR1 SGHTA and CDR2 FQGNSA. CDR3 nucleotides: TGTGCCAGCAGCTCCCTTCCCCCCCCCTACGAGCAGTACTTC. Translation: CASSSLPPPYEQYF.

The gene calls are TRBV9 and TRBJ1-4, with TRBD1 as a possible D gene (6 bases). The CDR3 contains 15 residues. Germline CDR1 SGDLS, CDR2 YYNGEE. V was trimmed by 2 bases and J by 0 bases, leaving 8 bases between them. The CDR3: CASSVEGATNEKLFF. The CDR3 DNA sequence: TGTGCCAGCAGCGTCGAGGGGGCAACTAATGAAAAACTGTTTTTT.

The CDR3 loop reads CASSWGRSTEAFF. The CDR3 DNA sequence: TGTGCCAGCAGTTGGGGGAGGAGCACTGAAGCTTTCTTT. The V gene is TRBV6-2 or TRBV6-3, the J gene TRBJ1-1, with D possibly being TRBD1 (5 bases). CDR3 length equals 13 residues. Germline values: CDR1 MNHEY, CDR2 SVGEGT. V was shortened by 4 bases and J by 4 bases, with 10 bases between the two germline ends.

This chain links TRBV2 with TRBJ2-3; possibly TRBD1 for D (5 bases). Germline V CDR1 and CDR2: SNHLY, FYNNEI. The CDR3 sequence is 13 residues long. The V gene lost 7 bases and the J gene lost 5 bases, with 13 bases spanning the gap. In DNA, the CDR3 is TGTGCCAGCACCGAATACGACAGAGATACGCAGTATTTT. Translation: CASTEYDRDTQYF.

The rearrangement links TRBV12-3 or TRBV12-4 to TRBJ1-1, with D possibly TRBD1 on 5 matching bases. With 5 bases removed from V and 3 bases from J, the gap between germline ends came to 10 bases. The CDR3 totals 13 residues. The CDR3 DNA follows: TGTGCCAGCAGTCGACAGCGGGACACTGAAGCTTTCTTT. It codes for CASSRQRDTEAFF.

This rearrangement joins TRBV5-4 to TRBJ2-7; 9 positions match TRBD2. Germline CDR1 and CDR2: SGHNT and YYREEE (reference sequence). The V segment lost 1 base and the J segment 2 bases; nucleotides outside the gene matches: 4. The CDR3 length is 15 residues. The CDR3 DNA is TGTGCCAGCAGCTTGTCGGCTAGCGGGGCCTACGAGCAGTACTTC. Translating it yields CASSLSASGAYEQYF. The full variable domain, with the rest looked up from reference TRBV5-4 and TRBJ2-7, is ETGVTQSPTHLIKTRGQQVTLRCSSQSGHNTVSWYQQALGQGPQFIFQYYREEENGRGNFPPRFSGLQFPNYSSELNVNALELDDSALYLCASSLSASGAYEQYFGPGTRLTVT.

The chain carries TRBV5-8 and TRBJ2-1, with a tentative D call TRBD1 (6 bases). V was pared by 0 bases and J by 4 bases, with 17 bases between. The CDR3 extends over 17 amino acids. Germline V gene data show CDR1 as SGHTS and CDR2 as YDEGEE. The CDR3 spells CASSLDEFGGSYNEQFF. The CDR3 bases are TGTGCCAGCAGCTTGGATGAATTTGGGGGCTCTTACAATGAGCAGTTCTTC.

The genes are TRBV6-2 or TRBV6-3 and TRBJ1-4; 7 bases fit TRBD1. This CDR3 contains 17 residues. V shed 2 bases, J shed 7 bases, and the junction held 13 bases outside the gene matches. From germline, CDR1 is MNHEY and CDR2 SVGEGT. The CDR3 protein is CASSYDFNRGAGEKLFF. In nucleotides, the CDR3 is TGTGCCAGCAGTTACGACTTTAACAGGGGCGCCGGTGAAAAACTGTTTTTT.

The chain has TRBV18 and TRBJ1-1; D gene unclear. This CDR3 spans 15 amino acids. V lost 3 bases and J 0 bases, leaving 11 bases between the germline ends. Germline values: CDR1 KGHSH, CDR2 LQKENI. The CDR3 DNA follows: TGTGCCAGCTCACCCCCCACCGGGGTGAACACTGAAGCTTTCTTT. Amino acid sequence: CASSPPTGVNTEAFF.